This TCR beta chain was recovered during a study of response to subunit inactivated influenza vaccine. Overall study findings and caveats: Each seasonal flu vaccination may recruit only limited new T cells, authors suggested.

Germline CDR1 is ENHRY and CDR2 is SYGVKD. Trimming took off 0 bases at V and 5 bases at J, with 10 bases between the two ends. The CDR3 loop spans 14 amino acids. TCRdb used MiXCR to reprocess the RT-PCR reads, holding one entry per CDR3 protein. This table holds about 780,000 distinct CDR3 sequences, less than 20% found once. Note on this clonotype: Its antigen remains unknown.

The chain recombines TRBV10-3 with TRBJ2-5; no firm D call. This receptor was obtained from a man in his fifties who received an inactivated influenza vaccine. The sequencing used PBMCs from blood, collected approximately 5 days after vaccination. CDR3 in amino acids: CAISESQLGETQYF. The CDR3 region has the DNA TGTGCCATCAGTGAGTCTCAACTTGGGGAGACCCAGTACTTC.